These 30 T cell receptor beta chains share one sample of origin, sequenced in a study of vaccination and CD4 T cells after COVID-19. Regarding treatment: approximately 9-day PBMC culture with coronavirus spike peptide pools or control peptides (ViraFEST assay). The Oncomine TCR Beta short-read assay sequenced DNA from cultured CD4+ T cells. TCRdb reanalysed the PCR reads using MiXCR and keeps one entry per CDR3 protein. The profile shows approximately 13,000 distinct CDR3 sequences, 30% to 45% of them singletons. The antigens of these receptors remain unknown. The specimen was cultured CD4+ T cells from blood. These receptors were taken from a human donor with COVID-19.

The DNA for the CDR3 is TGTGCCAGCAGAACAGGGGGCGGAAACACTGAAGCTTTCTTT. It encodes CASRTGGGNTEAFF. The V call is TRBV27, the J call TRBJ1-1, with 9 bases that match TRBD1. The ends lost 6 bases at V and 2 bases at J; junction bases unmatched: 4. Germline V gene lookup returns CDR1 MNHEY and CDR2 SMNVEV (reference sequence). This CDR3 has 14 residues.

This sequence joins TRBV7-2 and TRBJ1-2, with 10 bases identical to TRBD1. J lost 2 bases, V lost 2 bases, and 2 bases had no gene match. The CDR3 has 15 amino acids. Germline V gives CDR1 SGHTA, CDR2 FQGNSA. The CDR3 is CASSLQTGGNYGYTF. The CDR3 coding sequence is TGTGCCAGCAGCTTACAGACAGGGGGCAACTATGGCTACACCTTC.

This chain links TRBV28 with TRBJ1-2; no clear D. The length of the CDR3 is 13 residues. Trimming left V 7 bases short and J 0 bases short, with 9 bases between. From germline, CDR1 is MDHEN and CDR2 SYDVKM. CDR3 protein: CASMREANYGYTF. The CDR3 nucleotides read TGTGCCAGCATGAGGGAAGCTAACTATGGCTACACCTTC.

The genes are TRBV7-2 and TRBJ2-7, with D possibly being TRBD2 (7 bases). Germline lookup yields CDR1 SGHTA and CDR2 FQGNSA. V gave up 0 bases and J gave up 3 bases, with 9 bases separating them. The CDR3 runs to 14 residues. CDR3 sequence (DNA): TGTGCCAGCAGCTTAGCGGGGGGGCTCTACGAGCAGTACTTC. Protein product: CASSLAGGLYEQYF.

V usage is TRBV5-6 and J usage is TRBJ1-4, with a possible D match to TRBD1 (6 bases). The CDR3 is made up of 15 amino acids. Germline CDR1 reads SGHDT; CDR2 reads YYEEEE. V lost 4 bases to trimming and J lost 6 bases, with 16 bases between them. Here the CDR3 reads CASSPQGSQYEKLFF. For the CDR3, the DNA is TGTGCCAGCAGCCCTCAGGGGTCCCAGTATGAAAAACTGTTTTTT.

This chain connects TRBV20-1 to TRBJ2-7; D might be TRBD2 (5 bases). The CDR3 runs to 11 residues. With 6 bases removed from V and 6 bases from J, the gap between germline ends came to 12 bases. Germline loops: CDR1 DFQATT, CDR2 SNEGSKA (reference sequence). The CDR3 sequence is CSASRVGEQYF. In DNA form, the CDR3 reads TGCAGTGCCTCGCGGGTGGGCGAGCAGTACTTC.

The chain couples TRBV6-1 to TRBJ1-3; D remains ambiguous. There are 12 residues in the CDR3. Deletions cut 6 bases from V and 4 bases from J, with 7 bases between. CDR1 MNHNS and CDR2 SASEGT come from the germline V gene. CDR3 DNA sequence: TGTGCCAGCAGGCAGGACGGAAACACCATATATTTT. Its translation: CASRQDGNTIYF.

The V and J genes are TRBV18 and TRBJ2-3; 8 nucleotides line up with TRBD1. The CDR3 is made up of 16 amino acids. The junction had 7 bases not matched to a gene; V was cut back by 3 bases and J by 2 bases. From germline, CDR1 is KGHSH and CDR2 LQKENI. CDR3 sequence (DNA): TGTGCCAGCTCACCGCCAAGGACAGGGCCCACAGATACGCAGTATTTT. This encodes CASSPPRTGPTDTQYF. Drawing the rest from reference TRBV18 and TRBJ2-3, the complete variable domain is NAGVMQNPRHLVRRRGQEARLRCSPMKGHSHVYWYRQLPEEGLKFMVYLQKENIIDESGMPKERFSAEFPKEGPSILRIQQVVRGDSAAYFCASSPPRTGPTDTQYFGPGTRLTVL.

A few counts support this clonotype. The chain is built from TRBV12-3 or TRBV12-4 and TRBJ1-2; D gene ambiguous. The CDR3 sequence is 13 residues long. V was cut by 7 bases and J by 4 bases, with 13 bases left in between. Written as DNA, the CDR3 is TGTGCCAGCATGGTAACTACGGGCTATGGCTACACCTTC. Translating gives CASMVTTGYGYTF.

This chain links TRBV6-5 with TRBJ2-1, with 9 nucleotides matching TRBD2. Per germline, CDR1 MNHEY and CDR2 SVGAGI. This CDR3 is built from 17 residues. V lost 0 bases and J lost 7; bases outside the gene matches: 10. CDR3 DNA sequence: TGTGCCAGCAGTTACTCGTCCGGCGGGGGGGCCCGGAATGAGCAGTTCTTC. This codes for CASSYSSGGGARNEQFF.

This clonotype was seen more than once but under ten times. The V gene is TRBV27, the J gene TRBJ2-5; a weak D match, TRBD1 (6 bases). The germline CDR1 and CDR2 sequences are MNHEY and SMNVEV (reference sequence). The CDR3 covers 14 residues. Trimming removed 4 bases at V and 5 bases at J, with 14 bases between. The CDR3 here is CASSSTGIRETQYF. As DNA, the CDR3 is TGTGCCAGCAGTTCGACAGGAATCAGGGAGACCCAGTACTTC.

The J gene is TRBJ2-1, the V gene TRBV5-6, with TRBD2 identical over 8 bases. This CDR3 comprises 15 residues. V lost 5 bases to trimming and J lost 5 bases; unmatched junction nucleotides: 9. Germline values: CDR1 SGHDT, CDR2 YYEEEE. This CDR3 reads CASSRIAGGHNEQFF. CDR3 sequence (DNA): TGTGCCAGCAGTCGGATTGCGGGGGGCCACAATGAGCAGTTCTTC. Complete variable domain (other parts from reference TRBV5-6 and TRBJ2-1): DAGVTQSPTHLIKTRGQQVTLRCSPKSGHDTVSWYQQALGQGPQFIFQYYEEEERQRGNFPDRFSGHQFPNYSSELNVNALLLGDSALYLCASSRIAGGHNEQFFGPGTRLTVL.

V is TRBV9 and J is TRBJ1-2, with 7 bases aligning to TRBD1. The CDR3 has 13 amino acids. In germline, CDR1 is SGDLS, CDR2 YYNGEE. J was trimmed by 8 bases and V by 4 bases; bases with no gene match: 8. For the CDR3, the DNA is TGTGCCAGCAGCTTAACAGGGGACGGCGGCTACACCTTC. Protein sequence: CASSLTGDGGYTF.

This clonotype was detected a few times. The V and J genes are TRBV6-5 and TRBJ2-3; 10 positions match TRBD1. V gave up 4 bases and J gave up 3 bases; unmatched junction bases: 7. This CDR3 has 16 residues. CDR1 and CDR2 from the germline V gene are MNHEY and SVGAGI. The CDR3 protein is CASSLTPGQGTDTQYF. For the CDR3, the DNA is TGTGCCAGCAGTTTGACCCCGGGACAGGGGACAGATACGCAGTATTTT.

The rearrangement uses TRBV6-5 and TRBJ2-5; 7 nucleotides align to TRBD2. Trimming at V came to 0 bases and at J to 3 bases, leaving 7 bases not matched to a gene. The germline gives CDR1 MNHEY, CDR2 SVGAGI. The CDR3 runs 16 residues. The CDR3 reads CASSYSGVGGKETQYF. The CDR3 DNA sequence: TGTGCCAGCAGTTACTCGGGGGTGGGGGGGAAAGAGACCCAGTACTTC.

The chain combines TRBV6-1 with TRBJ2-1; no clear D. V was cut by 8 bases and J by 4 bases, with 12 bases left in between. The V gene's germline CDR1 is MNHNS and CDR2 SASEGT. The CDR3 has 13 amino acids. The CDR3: CASHITKYNEQFF. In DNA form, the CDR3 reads TGTGCCAGCCATATAACGAAGTACAATGAGCAGTTCTTC.

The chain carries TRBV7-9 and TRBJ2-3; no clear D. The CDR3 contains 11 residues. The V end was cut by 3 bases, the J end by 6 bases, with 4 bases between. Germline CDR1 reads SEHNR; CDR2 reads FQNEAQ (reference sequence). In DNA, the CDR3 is TGTGCCAGCAGCTTTAAGGATACGCAGTATTTT. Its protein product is CASSFKDTQYF.

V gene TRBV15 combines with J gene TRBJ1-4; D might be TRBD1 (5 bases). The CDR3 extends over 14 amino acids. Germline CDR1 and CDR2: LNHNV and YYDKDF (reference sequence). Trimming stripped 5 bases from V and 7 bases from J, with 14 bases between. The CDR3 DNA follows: TGTGCCACCAGCGTAAGGGACGGGGGTGAAAAACTGTTTTTT. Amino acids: CATSVRDGGEKLFF. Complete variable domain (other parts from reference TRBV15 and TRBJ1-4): DAMVIQNPRYQVTQFGKPVTLSCSQTLNHNVMYWYQQKSSQAPKLLFHYYDKDFNNEADTPDNFQSRRPNTSFCFLDIRSPGLGDTAMYLCATSVRDGGEKLFFGSGTQLSVL.

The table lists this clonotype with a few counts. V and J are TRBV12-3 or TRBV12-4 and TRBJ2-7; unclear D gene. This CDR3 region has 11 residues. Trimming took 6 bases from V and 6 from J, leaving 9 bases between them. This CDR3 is CASSFSREQYF. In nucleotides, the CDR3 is TGTGCCAGCAGCTTTAGCCGCGAGCAGTACTTC.

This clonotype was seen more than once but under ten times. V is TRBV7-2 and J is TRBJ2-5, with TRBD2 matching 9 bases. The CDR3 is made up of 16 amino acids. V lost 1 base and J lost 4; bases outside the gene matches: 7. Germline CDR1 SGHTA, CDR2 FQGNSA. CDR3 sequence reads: CASSLGGSGGAETQYF. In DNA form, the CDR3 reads TGTGCCAGCAGCTTAGGGGGTAGCGGGGGTGCAGAGACCCAGTACTTC.

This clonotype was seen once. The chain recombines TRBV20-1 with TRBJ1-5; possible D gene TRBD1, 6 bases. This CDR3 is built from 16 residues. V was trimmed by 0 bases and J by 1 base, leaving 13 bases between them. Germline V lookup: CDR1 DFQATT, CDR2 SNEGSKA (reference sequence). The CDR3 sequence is CSARDGGLTSNQPQHF. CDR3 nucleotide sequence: TGCAGTGCTAGAGACGGGGGGCTTACGAGCAATCAGCCCCAGCATTTT.

CDR3 sequence (DNA): TGTGCCAGTAGCCAGGGGAACCCCCAGCATTTT. It codes for CASSQGNPQHF. This sequence joins TRBV19 and TRBJ1-5, with D maybe TRBD1 (6 bases). Germline CDR1 is LNHDA and CDR2 is SQIVND (reference sequence). Trimming removed 6 bases at V and 10 bases at J, with 10 bases between. This CDR3 region has 11 residues.

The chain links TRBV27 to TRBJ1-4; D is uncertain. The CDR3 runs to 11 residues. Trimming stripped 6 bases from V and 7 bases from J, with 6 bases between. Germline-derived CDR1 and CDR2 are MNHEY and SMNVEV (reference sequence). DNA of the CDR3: TGTGCCAGCAGCTTGGGTGAAAAACTGTTTTTT. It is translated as CASSLGEKLFF.

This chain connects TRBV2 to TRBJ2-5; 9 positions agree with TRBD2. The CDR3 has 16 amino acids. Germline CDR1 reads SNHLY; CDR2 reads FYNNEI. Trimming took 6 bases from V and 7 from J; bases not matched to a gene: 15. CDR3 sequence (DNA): TGTGCCAGCAGCGCTAGCGGGGAAGCGGGGGCGGGGACCCAGTACTTC. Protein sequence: CASSASGEAGAGTQYF.

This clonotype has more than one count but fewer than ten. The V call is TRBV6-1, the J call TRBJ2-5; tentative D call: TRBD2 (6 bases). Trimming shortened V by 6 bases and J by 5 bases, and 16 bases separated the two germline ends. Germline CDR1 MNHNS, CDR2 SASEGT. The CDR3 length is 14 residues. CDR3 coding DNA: TGTGCCAGCAGCCAAACCCAGGGAGGTGAGACCCAGTACTTC. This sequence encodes CASSQTQGGETQYF.

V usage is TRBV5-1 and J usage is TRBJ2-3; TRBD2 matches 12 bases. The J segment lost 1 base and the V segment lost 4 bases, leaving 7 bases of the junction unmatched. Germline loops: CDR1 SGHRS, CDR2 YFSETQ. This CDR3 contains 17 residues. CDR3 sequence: CASSPRLAGGGTDTQYF. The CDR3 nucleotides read TGCGCCAGCAGCCCGAGGCTAGCGGGAGGGGGCACAGATACGCAGTATTTT.

DNA of the CDR3: TGTGCCAGCAGCTTGGGGGACAGGGGGCGGACGGGCAATCAGCCCCAGCATTTT. Translated, it gives CASSLGDRGRTGNQPQHF. V and J are TRBV11-2 and TRBJ1-5; 12 bases fit TRBD1. The CDR3 spans 18 residues. V trimming: 3 bases; J trimming: 2 bases; junction bases outside the gene matches: 8. CDR1 is SGHAT, CDR2 FQNNGV, per germline.

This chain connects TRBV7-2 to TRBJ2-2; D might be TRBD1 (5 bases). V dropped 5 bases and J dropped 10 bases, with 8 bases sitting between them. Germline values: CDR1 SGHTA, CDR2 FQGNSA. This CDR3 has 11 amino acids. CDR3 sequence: CASSQGAELFF. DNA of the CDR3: TGTGCCAGCAGCCAGGGCGCGGAGCTGTTTTTT.

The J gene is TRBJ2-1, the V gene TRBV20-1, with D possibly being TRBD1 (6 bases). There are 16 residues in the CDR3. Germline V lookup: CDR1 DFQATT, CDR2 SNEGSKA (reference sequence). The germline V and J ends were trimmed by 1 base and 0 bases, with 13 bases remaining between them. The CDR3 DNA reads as TGCAGTGCTAGAGTGAGGGGGTTCGCCTCCTACAATGAGCAGTTCTTC. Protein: CSARVRGFASYNEQFF.

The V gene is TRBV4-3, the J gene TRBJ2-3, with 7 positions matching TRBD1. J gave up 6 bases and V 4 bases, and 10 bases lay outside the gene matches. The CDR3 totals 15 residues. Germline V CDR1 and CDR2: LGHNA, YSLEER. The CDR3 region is CASSPSSGGRDTQYF. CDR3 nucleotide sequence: TGCGCCAGCAGCCCCTCCTCAGGGGGTAGGGATACGCAGTATTTT.